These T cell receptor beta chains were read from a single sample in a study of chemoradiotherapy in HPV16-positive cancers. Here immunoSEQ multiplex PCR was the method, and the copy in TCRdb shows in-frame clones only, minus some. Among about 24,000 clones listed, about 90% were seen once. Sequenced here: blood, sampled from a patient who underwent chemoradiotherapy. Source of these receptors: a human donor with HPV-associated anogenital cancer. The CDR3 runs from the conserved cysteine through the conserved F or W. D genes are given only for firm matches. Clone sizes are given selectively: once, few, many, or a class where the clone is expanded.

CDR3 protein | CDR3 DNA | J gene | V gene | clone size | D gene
CASRKSTDDYGYTF | TGCGCCAGCAGAAAATCGACAGACGACTATGGCTACACCTTC | TRBJ1-2 | TRBV10-1 | - | -
CATYENTEAFF | TGTGCCACCTACGAGAACACTGAAGCTTTCTTT | TRBJ1-1 | TRBV28 | - | -
CASSESGQATNSPLHF | TGCGCCAGCAGTGAGTCGGGACAGGCGACCAATTCACCCCTCCACTTT | TRBJ1-6 | TRBV10-1 | - | TRBD1
CASSLETGLPDTQYF | TGCGCCAGCAGCTTGGAGACAGGGCTACCAGATACGCAGTATTTT | TRBJ2-3 | TRBV5-1 | - | TRBD1
CAWSSGGPYGNQPQHF | TGTGCCTGGAGTTCAGGGGGCCCGTATGGCAATCAGCCCCAGCATTTT | TRBJ1-5 | TRBV30 | - | TRBD1
CASGQGPYEQYF | TGTGCCAGCGGGCAGGGGCCGTACGAGCAGTACTTC | TRBJ2-7 | TRBV2 | - | -
CASSASGRGESPLHF | TGTGCCAGCAGCGCCTCGGGCAGGGGTGAATCACCCCTCCACTTT | TRBJ1-6 | TRBV9 | - | -
CASSSGQGPATQYF | TGTGCCAGCAGCTCGGGACAGGGGCCAGCGACCCAGTACTTC | TRBJ2-5 | TRBV7-8 | - | TRBD1
CASSLDGYNQPQHF | TGTGCCAGCAGCTTGGACGGTTACAATCAGCCCCAGCATTTT | TRBJ1-5 | TRBV7-9 | - | -
CASSSGQGANEQYF | TGTGCCAGCAGTTCGGGACAGGGGGCCAACGAGCAGTACTTC | TRBJ2-7 | TRBV27 | large | TRBD1
CASKSSGSGDTQYF | TGTGCCAGCAAGTCTAGCGGGAGCGGAGATACGCAGTATTTT | TRBJ2-3 | TRBV2 | - | TRBD2
CASHPFTGEAAFF | TGTGCCTCCCACCCCTTTACAGGGGAGGCGGCTTTCTTT | TRBJ1-1 | TRBV30 | few | TRBD1
CASCRGAGRGGEQFF | TGTGCCAGCTGCCGGGGGGCGGGGAGAGGCGGTGAGCAGTTCTTC | TRBJ2-1 | TRBV6-5 | - | -
CASSLDRVGAYEQYF | TGTGCCAGCAGCTTAGATCGGGTAGGGGCCTACGAGCAGTACTTC | TRBJ2-7 | TRBV7-2 | - | -
CASRQYSGNTIYF | TGTGCCAGCAGGCAGTACTCTGGAAACACCATATATTTT | TRBJ1-3 | TRBV6-5 | - | -
CASSEYDRAPLHF | TGTGCCAGCAGTGAATACGACAGGGCACCCCTCCACTTT | TRBJ1-6 | TRBV2 | - | TRBD1
CASSPLRGGVTDTQYF | TGTGCCAGCAGCCCCCTCAGGGGGGGTGTCACAGATACGCAGTATTTT | TRBJ2-3 | TRBV9 | - | -
CASSSSGQTYGYTF | TGTGCCAGCAGTTCATCCGGACAGACCTATGGCTACACCTTC | TRBJ1-2 | TRBV27 | few | -
CASSLGGFRETQYF | TGTGCCAGCAGCTTGGGAGGGTTCCGAGAGACCCAGTACTTC | TRBJ2-5 | TRBV5-6 | - | -
CASSPRVSTEAFF | TGTGCCAGCTCACCGAGGGTTTCCACTGAAGCTTTCTTT | TRBJ1-1 | TRBV18 | - | -
CASSSGGWGEQYF | TGTGCCAGTAGTAGCGGGGGATGGGGAGAGCAGTACTTC | TRBJ2-7 | TRBV19 | - | TRBD2
CASSEGPYGYTF | TGTGCCAGCAGTGAAGGTCCTTATGGCTACACCTTC | TRBJ1-2 | TRBV2 | - | -
CASSIGPSSYEQYF | TGTGCCAGTAGTATAGGGCCTAGCTCCTACGAGCAGTACTTC | TRBJ2-7 | TRBV19 | - | -
CASNPGDGYEQYF | TGTGCCAGCAACCCTGGTGACGGCTACGAGCAGTACTTC | TRBJ2-7 | TRBV9 | - | -
CASSLLGTGIFNEKLFF | TGTGCCAGCAGCTTACTCGGGACAGGGATCTTTAATGAAAAACTGTTTTTT | TRBJ1-4 | TRBV11-2 | - | TRBD1
CASSPGTGFNQPQHF | TGTGCCAGCAGCCCGGGGACAGGGTTCAATCAGCCCCAGCATTTT | TRBJ1-5 | TRBV5-4 | - | TRBD1
CASTNRPDKRETQYF | TGTGCCAGTACCAATCGGCCAGACAAGCGAGAGACCCAGTACTTC | TRBJ2-5 | TRBV19 | - | -
CASSNGPGGNNEKLFF | TGTGCCAGCAGCAACGGCCCCGGGGGGAATAATGAAAAACTGTTTTTT | TRBJ1-4 | TRBV7-9 | - | -
CASSETGNGEKLFF | TGTGCCAGCAGTGAGACAGGGAATGGTGAAAAACTGTTTTTT | TRBJ1-4 | TRBV7-2 | - | TRBD1
CASSVSPGTGNTIYF | TGTGCCAGCAGCGTATCTCCAGGGACTGGAAACACCATATATTTT | TRBJ1-3 | TRBV7-6 | - | -
CASSIYAEGNTEAFF | TGTGCCAGTAGTATTTATGCGGAGGGAAACACTGAAGCTTTCTTT | TRBJ1-1 | TRBV19 | once | -
CASSLALGTGEQYF | TGTGCCAGCAGCTTAGCGCTCGGGACAGGGGAGCAGTACTTC | TRBJ2-7 | TRBV7-8 | once | TRBD1
CASTPGAGELGEQYF | TGTGCCAGCACCCCCGGAGCGGGAGAATTGGGCGAGCAGTACTTC | TRBJ2-7 | TRBV6-5 | - | TRBD2